This TCR beta chain was retrieved from a study of Ad26.COV2.S vaccination and SARS-CoV-2 variants (dated by TCRdb to about 2021). About the full investigation: Vaccine-arm donors came from COV1001, a multicentre, randomized, double-blind, placebo-controlled phase I-IIa trial of Ad26.COV2.S in healthy adults. Dosing of Ad26.COV2.S was intramuscular, at either 5x10^10 or 1x10^11 viral particles, delivered as one shot or as two shots spaced 56 days apart. TCRbeta repertoire sequencing served as the tool for gauging how specific and how broad the SARS-CoV-2-reactive T cell receptors were following Ad26.COV2.S vaccination. A total of around 32 samples were included in the TCR-sequenced set, comprising roughly 19 Ad26.COV2.S vaccine recipients, 5 placebo recipients and 8 SARS-CoV-2 convalescent individuals. Trial participants were randomized into five groups of five, in which low-dose or high-dose Ad26.COV2.S was given once or twice, or placebo was given on both occasions. Investigators did not know the trial group allocation while performing experiments and assessing outcomes.

The immunoSEQ Assay was the method used to sequence TCRbeta CDR3 regions. After extraction, genomic DNA underwent amplification by bias-controlled multiplex PCR, followed by high-throughput sequencing. The paper's data handling went like this. To quantify the absolute abundance of each unique TCRbeta CDR3 region, sequences were collapsed and filtered. Usable DNA was measured by amplifying reference genes present in all nucleated cells, and TCRbeta template counts were normalized to that usable DNA to estimate T cell fraction. Repertoire TCRs were annotated as SARS-CoV-2-specific by exact matching of V gene, CDR3 amino acid sequence and J gene to a known reactive TCR set. MIRA supplied the reference SARS-CoV-2 TCR set, which was filtered for enrichment in COVID-19-positive ImmuneCODE repertoires so that public or cross-reactive TCRs were removed. Based on the MIRA antigens, annotated TCRs were further analysed at the level of specific ORF or position within ORF. Breadth was defined as the number of annotated unique rearrangements divided by the total number of unique productive rearrangements, and depth was defined as the summed frequency of the annotated unique rearrangements. TCR breadth was compared between groups using two-sided Wilcoxon rank-sum tests. The table was pulled from immuneACCESS by TCRdb, which kept in-frame rearrangements only. Such tables lose some clones; where checked, under half of the loss comes from unresolved V genes, and the rest has no known cause. The DNA gave D and trimming, while V, J and clone size come from that table. The sample table shows 430,000 or so clones, and approximately 90% are seen once. The ten top clones hold 10% to 15% of the sample.

What the authors observed across the whole study: Substantial breadth of spike-specific CD8+ and CD4+ T cell responses was reported after vaccination. Vaccine and placebo recipients had similar non-spike TCR breadth, a finding consistent with the vaccine containing only spike. It was noted by the authors that total T cell responses may have been underestimated by the TCR breadth and depth analyses. Compared with placebo recipients, Ad26.COV2.S recipients showed higher spike-specific TCR breadth (P = 0.0014). The study was not powered to compare responses between vaccine doses or regimens.

The treatment or condition label corresponds to: some 20 received Ad26.COV2.S at low or high dose, single or two shots; about five received placebo; per-sample allocation not given. For vaccine and placebo recipients, repertoires were sequenced using samples collected on day 63 after the first injection. In Cohort 1b, about two dozen adults aged 18-55 years were enrolled at a single site in Boston, USA, between 29 July and 7 August 2020. As a vaccine, Ad26.COV2.S was a replication-incompetent adenovirus type 26 vector that expressed a prefusion-stabilized SARS-CoV-2 spike protein derived from the original Wuhan strain. Concerning this clone: The antigen it binds to is not known. It has no much larger one-base neighbor in the sample; base qualities were not kept.

Sequences were derived from peripheral blood, sampled in a trial of Ad26.COV2.S vaccine versus placebo. This sequence was found in a person aged 18-60 years who received the Ad26.COV2.S COVID-19 vaccine or a placebo.

The DNA sequence is as follows: TGTGCCACCAGCGCCCGGCTAGCGGGAGTGGGAGATACGCAGTATTTT. It is translated as CATSARLAGVGDTQYF. The chain is made from TRBV15 and TRBJ2-3, and 10 bases in between align with TRBD2. CDR1 LNHNV and CDR2 YYDKDF are derived from the germline V gene (reference sequence). The junction shows trimming of 5 bases on V and 5 bases on J, and the gene matches do not reach 10 bases of it. From cysteine to phenylalanine, the CDR3 is 16 amino acids long. Left in the record is the CDR3 DNA by itself, 48 bases read in frame from the first base.